This T cell receptor beta chain is drawn from a study of Ad26.COV2.S vaccination and SARS-CoV-2 variants. The CDR3 extends over 14 amino acids. Per the germline V gene, CDR1 is MNHEY and CDR2 is SMNVEV (reference sequence). V dropped 6 bases and J dropped 6 bases, with 17 bases sitting between them. Generated by immunoSEQ multiplex PCR, the TCRdb table keeps only in-frame clones and is missing some. The table records over 300,000 clones, roughly 80% of them present only once. This clone was seen only once. Documented treatment: approximately 18 received Ad26.COV2.S at low or high dose, single or two shots; roughly five received placebo; per-sample allocation not given. It was on day 63 after the first vaccine or placebo injection that samples were taken. Aged 18-55 years, donor was enrolled in Boston in 2020.

Source: peripheral blood, taken in a trial of Ad26.COV2.S vaccine versus placebo. This clonotype originated in a person between 18 and 59 years old who received the Ad26.COV2.S COVID-19 vaccine or a placebo. The chain employs TRBV27 and TRBJ1-1; D is possibly TRBD1 (6 bases). In DNA form, the CDR3 reads TGTGCCAGCAGGGGTACAGGGAGGATCGCTGAAGCTTTCTTT. It is translated as CASRGTGRIAEAFF.